The 22 T cell receptor beta chains below all came from one sample that was sequenced in a study of neurological immune-mediated disorders. Documented time point: longitudinal time-point 3. MiXCR, run by TCRdb on the 5' RACE reads, gives a single entry per CDR3 protein. This table holds tens of thousands of distinct CDR3 sequences, roughly 8.4% found once. The sequencing sample was made of PBMCs. These receptors originate from a woman aged 40 to 50 in good health.

At least ten counts were recorded for this clonotype. The chain employs TRBV18 and TRBJ1-2; TRBD1 agrees at 8 bases. From germline, CDR1 is KGHSH and CDR2 LQKENI. This CDR3 region has 14 residues. V shed 3 bases, J shed 7 bases, and the junction held 7 bases outside the gene matches. CDR3 nucleotide sequence: TGTGCCAGCTCACCCGACCAGGGGGCTGGTGGCTACACCTTC. This gives the protein CASSPDQGAGGYTF.

This clonotype was counted at least ten times. The rearrangement joins TRBV7-2 to TRBJ1-3; TRBD1 agrees at 7 bases. Germline CDR1 reads SGHTA; CDR2 reads FQGNSA. J lost 4 bases, V lost 0 bases, and 9 bases had no gene match. The CDR3 runs to 17 residues. The CDR3 is CASSLAGQALGGNTIYF. In DNA, the CDR3 is TGTGCCAGCAGCTTAGCCGGACAGGCCCTGGGGGGAAACACCATATATTTT.

At least ten counts were recorded for this clonotype. The chain is built from TRBV15 and TRBJ1-2; TRBD1 is a possible D gene (5 bases). The CDR3 covers 13 residues. V was cut by 4 bases and J by 4 bases, with 10 bases left in between. Germline loops: CDR1 LNHNV, CDR2 YYDKDF (reference sequence). The CDR3 DNA is TGTGCCACCAGCAACACAGGACTCTATGGCTACACCTTC. Its translation: CATSNTGLYGYTF.

Many counts were recorded for this clonotype. The chain recombines TRBV6-2 or TRBV6-3 with TRBJ2-3, with 16 positions matching TRBD2. Germline trimming cut 6 bases from V and 9 bases from J; bases unmatched to any gene: 6. CDR3 length equals 15 residues. CDR1 and CDR2 (germline): MNHEY, SVGEGT. As DNA, the CDR3 is TGTGCCAGCAGCGGGGGACTAGCGGGAGGGATAACGCAGTATTTT. This encodes CASSGGLAGGITQYF.

This clonotype has ten or more counts. The chain couples TRBV9 to TRBJ1-2; TRBD1 might be the D (5 bases). This CDR3 contains 15 residues. V was clipped by 3 bases and J by 3 bases, with 15 bases between them. The germline gives CDR1 SGDLS, CDR2 YYNGEE. In DNA form, the CDR3 reads TGTGCCAGCAGCGGGTTCACGCCCAGGGACTATGGCTACACCTTC. Its translation: CASSGFTPRDYGYTF.

This clonotype was counted ten times or more. This chain joins TRBV12-3 or TRBV12-4 and TRBJ2-7, with no clear D. CDR3 length: 11 amino acids. V was trimmed by 4 bases and J by 4 bases, leaving 5 bases between them. The CDR3 sequence is CASSSEYEQYF. As DNA, the CDR3 is TGTGCCAGCAGTTCGGAATACGAGCAGTACTTC.

This clonotype was observed many times. V gene TRBV7-8 combines with J gene TRBJ1-6; 8 bases line up with TRBD1. Per the germline V gene, CDR1 is SGHVS and CDR2 is FQNEAQ. This CDR3 comprises 15 residues. The V segment lost 5 bases and the J segment 9 bases; nucleotides outside the gene matches: 9. CDR3 sequence: CASSLDRGRSSPLHF. For the CDR3, the DNA is TGTGCCAGCAGCCTAGACAGGGGAAGGAGTTCACCCCTCCACTTT.

This clonotype has at least ten counts. The CDR3 here is CASSLDGYSNQPQHF. The CDR3 DNA reads as TGCGCCAGCAGCTTGGACGGCTATAGCAATCAGCCCCAGCATTTT. The chain recombines TRBV5-1 with TRBJ1-5; D is uncertain. V gave up 0 bases and J gave up 0 bases, with 7 bases separating them. CDR3 length: 15 amino acids. The V gene's germline CDR1 is SGHRS and CDR2 YFSETQ.

Of note for this clonotype: A single base separates this from a much larger clone, so it may be a read error. The chain is built from TRBV10-3 and TRBJ1-1, with D perhaps matching TRBD1 (5 bases). V was shortened by 5 bases and J by 7 bases, with 17 bases between the two germline ends. This CDR3 has 14 residues. CDR1 is ENHRY and CDR2 is SYGVKD in the germline V gene. CDR3 coding DNA: TGTGCCATCAGTCGGATAAAGGGGTCGTTTGAAGCTTTCTTT. This gives the protein CAISRIKGSFEAFF.

Many counts were recorded for this clonotype. This sequence joins TRBV5-5 and TRBJ2-5; a weak D match, TRBD2 (6 bases). CDR1 is SGHKS and CDR2 is YYEKEE in the germline V gene (reference sequence). With 0 bases removed from V and 5 bases from J, the gap between germline ends came to 14 bases. The CDR3 length is 15 residues. CDR3 sequence: CASSLGLGGSETQYF. The CDR3 DNA follows: TGTGCCAGCAGCTTGGGGCTCGGGGGTTCGGAGACCCAGTACTTC.

The genes are TRBV27 and TRBJ2-2; weak D call: TRBD1 (6 bases). V was shortened by 8 bases and J by 5 bases, with 15 bases between the two germline ends. The CDR3 length is 14 residues. Germline V CDR1 and CDR2: MNHEY, SMNVEV (reference sequence). The CDR3 region is CASGEQGGTGELFF. CDR3 DNA: TGTGCCAGCGGCGAACAGGGTGGGACCGGGGAGCTGTTTTTT.

This clonotype showed up many times. This rearrangement joins TRBV7-2 to TRBJ2-7; D might be TRBD1 (6 bases). There are 15 residues in the CDR3. V was cut by 5 bases and J by 0 bases, with 14 bases left in between. Per the germline V gene, CDR1 is SGHTA and CDR2 is FQGNSA. The DNA of the CDR3 is TGTGCCAGCAGCCGCCCCGGGGACACCTCCTACGAGCAGTACTTC. It encodes CASSRPGDTSYEQYF.

This clonotype was recorded at least ten times. V and J are TRBV6-5 and TRBJ2-7; D could derive from TRBD1 or TRBD2 (5 bases each). The V gene's germline CDR1 is MNHEY and CDR2 SVGAGI. V dropped 6 bases and J dropped 2 bases, with 20 bases sitting between them. The CDR3 is 16 residues long. The CDR3 protein is CASRKRPGTGTYEQYF. The CDR3 region has the DNA TGTGCCAGCAGAAAACGTCCCGGGACCGGCACCTACGAGCAGTACTTC.

This clonotype has a count of ten or more. The J gene is TRBJ2-7, the V gene TRBV7-2, with D possibly matching TRBD2 (5 bases). V gave up 3 bases and J gave up 9 bases, with 12 bases separating them. This CDR3 region has 12 residues. The germline CDR1 and CDR2 sequences are SGHTA and FQGNSA. Here the CDR3 DNA reads TGTGCCAGCAGCTTCCCCCCAGGAGGGCAGTACTTC. It yields the protein CASSFPPGGQYF.

This clonotype was seen ten or more times. The rearrangement links TRBV15 to TRBJ2-5; unclear D gene. Trimming stripped 0 bases from V and 5 bases from J, with 4 bases between. CDR3 length: 12 residues. Germline V gene lookup returns CDR1 LNHNV and CDR2 YYDKDF (reference sequence). The CDR3 region has the DNA TGTGCCACCAGCAGAGATCAGGAGACCCAGTACTTC. Its protein is CATSRDQETQYF.

This clonotype was recorded at least ten times. V is TRBV18 and J is TRBJ2-3; D ambiguous. V dropped 3 bases and J dropped 0 bases, with 7 bases sitting between them. This CDR3 is 14 amino acids long. Germline V lookup: CDR1 KGHSH, CDR2 LQKENI. The chain's CDR3 is CASSPASSTDTQYF. CDR3 coding DNA: TGTGCCAGCTCACCCGCGAGCAGCACAGATACGCAGTATTTT.

This clonotype was seen many times. The chain joins TRBV5-1 to TRBJ2-1; either TRBD1 or TRBD2 may fit D (5 bases each). CDR1 is SGHRS and CDR2 is YFSETQ in the germline V gene. V was shortened by 7 bases and J by 9 bases, with 23 bases between the two germline ends. There are 15 residues in the CDR3. CDR3 in amino acids: CASSFRDRPPGEQFF. The CDR3 nucleotides are TGCGCCAGCTCATTTCGGGACCGACCGCCGGGTGAGCAGTTCTTC.

This clonotype was seen a handful of times. The chain employs TRBV2 and TRBJ1-4; 9 bases are a match to TRBD1. The CDR3 has 18 amino acids. V shed 4 bases, J shed 0 bases, and the junction held 9 bases outside the gene matches. Per germline, CDR1 SNHLY and CDR2 FYNNEI. The CDR3 protein is CASSAPGQGFATNEKLFF. The CDR3 nucleotides are TGTGCCAGCAGTGCTCCGGGACAGGGCTTCGCAACTAATGAAAAACTGTTTTTT. The full variable domain, with the rest looked up from reference TRBV2 and TRBJ1-4, is EPEVTQTPSHQVTQMGQEVILRCVPISNHLYFYWYRQILGQKVEFLVSFYNNEISEKSEIFDDQFSVERPDGSNFTLKIRSTKLEDSAMYFCASSAPGQGFATNEKLFFGSGTQLSVL.

The genes are TRBV2 and TRBJ1-1; D is unresolved. The CDR3 consists of 12 residues. V was shortened by 8 bases and J by 1 base, with 8 bases between the two germline ends. Germline V gene data show CDR1 as SNHLY and CDR2 as FYNNEI. CDR3 DNA: TGTGCCAGCGGCAGACAGAACACTGAAGCTTTCTTT. It is translated as CASGRQNTEAFF. The variable domain in full, completed from reference TRBV2 and TRBJ1-1, reads EPEVTQTPSHQVTQMGQEVILRCVPISNHLYFYWYRQILGQKVEFLVSFYNNEISEKSEIFDDQFSVERPDGSNFTLKIRSTKLEDSAMYFCASGRQNTEAFFGQGTRLTVV.

This clonotype has ten or more counts. The V and J genes are TRBV20-1 and TRBJ2-3; 12 bases fit TRBD2. Losses at the gene ends were 5 bases for V and 6 bases for J; bases not matched to a gene: 3. The length of the CDR3 is 13 residues. From germline, CDR1 is DFQATT and CDR2 SNEGSKA (reference sequence). CDR3 sequence reads: CSASGTSGDTQYF. DNA for the CDR3: TGCAGTGCTTCCGGGACTAGCGGGGATACGCAGTATTTT.

The sample holds many counts of this clonotype. V is TRBV6-1 and J is TRBJ1-6, with D possibly TRBD1 on 6 matching bases. Trimming removed 3 bases from V and 5 bases from J, with 14 bases in between. There are 16 residues in the CDR3. The germline CDR1 and CDR2 sequences are MNHNS and SASEGT. The CDR3 spells CASSEAGGLNNSPLHF. For the CDR3, the DNA is TGTGCCAGCAGTGAGGCCGGGGGCCTGAATAATTCACCCCTCCACTTT.

The sample holds many counts of this clonotype. The J gene is TRBJ2-7, the V gene TRBV7-2; D is ambiguous. From germline, CDR1 is SGHTA and CDR2 FQGNSA. With 2 bases removed from V and 2 bases from J, the gap between germline ends came to 7 bases. The CDR3 covers 13 residues. CDR3 bases: TGTGCCAGCAGCTTAAGGAAGGCCTACGAGCAGTACTTC. Translation gives CASSLRKAYEQYF.